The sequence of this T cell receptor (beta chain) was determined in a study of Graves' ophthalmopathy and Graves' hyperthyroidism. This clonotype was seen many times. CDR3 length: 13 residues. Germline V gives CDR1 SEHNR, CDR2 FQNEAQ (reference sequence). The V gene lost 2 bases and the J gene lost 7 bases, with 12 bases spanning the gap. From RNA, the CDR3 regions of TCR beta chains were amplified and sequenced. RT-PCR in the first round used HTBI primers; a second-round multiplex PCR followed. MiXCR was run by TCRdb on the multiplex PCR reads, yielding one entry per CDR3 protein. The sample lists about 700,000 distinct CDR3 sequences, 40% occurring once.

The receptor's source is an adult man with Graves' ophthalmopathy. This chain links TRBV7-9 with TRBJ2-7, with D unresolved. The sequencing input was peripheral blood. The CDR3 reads CASSLSRAREQYF. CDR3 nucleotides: TGTGCCAGCAGCTTATCCCGGGCGCGGGAGCAGTACTTC.